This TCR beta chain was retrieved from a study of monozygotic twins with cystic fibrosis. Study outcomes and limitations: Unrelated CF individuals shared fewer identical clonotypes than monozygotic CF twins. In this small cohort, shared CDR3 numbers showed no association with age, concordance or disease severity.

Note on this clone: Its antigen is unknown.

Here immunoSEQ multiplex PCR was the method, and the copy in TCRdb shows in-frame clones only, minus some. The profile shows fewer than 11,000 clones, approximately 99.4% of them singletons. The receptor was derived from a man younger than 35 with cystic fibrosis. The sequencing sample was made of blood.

CDR3 region: CASSLLGQAYEQYF. CDR3 coding DNA: TGTGCCAGCAGTCTTCTGGGACAGGCCTACGAGCAGTACTTC. The rearrangement uses TRBV27 and TRBJ2-7; TRBD1 matches 8 bases. Trimming took 5 bases from V and 2 from J; bases not matched to a gene: 5. Germline CDR1 MNHEY, CDR2 SMNVEV (reference sequence). The CDR3 totals 14 residues.